Following are 13 T cell receptor beta chains from one sample sequenced in a study of beta chain features in type 1 diabetes. Findings of the study overall: People with Type 1 diabetes carried modestly yet significantly shorter TCRB CDR3s in all four CD4+ subsets.

TCRB transcripts that were expressed got sequenced, as all of the isolated RNA had been reverse transcribed. TCRdb's table, derived via immunoSEQ multiplex PCR, lists solely in-frame clones and lacks some. The sample records 640,000 or so clones, roughly 12% being singletons. These receptors lack a known antigen. Sequencing was carried out using naive CD4+ T cells from blood. These receptors were taken from a man between 18 and 35 years old with type 1 diabetes.

The CDR3: CSVETLNYGYTF. The DNA for the CDR3 is TGCAGCGTTGAAACGCTAAACTATGGCTACACCTTC. The chain links TRBV29-1 to TRBJ1-2; D unresolved. The CDR3 is 12 amino acids. The V gene's germline CDR1 is SQVTM and CDR2 ANQGSEA. With 2 bases removed from V and 2 bases from J, the gap between germline ends came to 6 bases.

This clone was recorded only once. The rearrangement joins TRBV30 to TRBJ1-3; D not resolved. V lost 0 bases, J lost 0 bases, and 9 bases lay in between. This CDR3 is 15 amino acids long. The V gene's germline CDR1 is GTSNPN and CDR2 SVGIG (reference sequence). The CDR3 sequence is CAWSVSAHSGNTIYF. The CDR3 bases are TGTGCCTGGAGTGTATCAGCACACTCTGGAAACACCATATATTTT.

This chain joins TRBV11-3 and TRBJ2-6; no reliable D call. The length of the CDR3 is 14 residues. Germline CDR1 is SGHNT and CDR2 is YENEEA. The V and J ends lost 1 base and 1 base respectively, with 2 bases between them. The CDR3 sequence is CASSLVSGANVLTF. CDR3 DNA sequence: TGTGCCAGCAGCTTAGTATCTGGGGCCAACGTCCTGACTTTC.

The sample holds a few counts of this clone. The same CDR3 arises from other DNA sequences in this sample as well. This chain uses TRBV5-1 with TRBJ2-2; D ambiguous. Germline CDR1 SGHRS, CDR2 YFSETQ. The V end lost 0 bases, the J end lost 3 bases, and 3 bases lay between the germline ends. The CDR3 spans 13 residues. The CDR3 reads CASSLGDTGELFF. DNA for the CDR3: TGCGCCAGCAGCTTGGGCGACACCGGGGAGCTGTTTTTT.

This clone was seen once. The J gene is TRBJ1-2, the V gene TRBV4-2, with TRBD1 identical over 9 bases. CDR1 is LGHNA and CDR2 is YNFKEQ in the germline V gene. J gave up 7 bases and V 4 bases, and 13 bases lay outside the gene matches. This CDR3 contains 16 residues. CDR3 DNA sequence: TGTGCCAGCAGCCGGATAACAGGGGGCGGTGAGGGTGGCTACACCTTC. This encodes CASSRITGGGEGGYTF.

The V gene is TRBV27, the J gene TRBJ2-1; no reliable D call. Between the trimmed V and J ends, which lost 6 bases and 5 bases, there was a span of 20 bases. There are 16 residues in the CDR3. Germline V CDR1 and CDR2: MNHEY, SMNVEV (reference sequence). The CDR3 sequence: CASSFTSSRWDNEQFF. Written as DNA, the CDR3 is TGTGCCAGCAGCTTCACCTCTAGTAGGTGGGACAATGAGCAGTTCTTC.

The V call is TRBV29-1, the J call TRBJ2-3; possibly TRBD1 for D (5 bases). The CDR3 length is 13 residues. V lost 3 bases to trimming and J lost 3 bases, with 10 bases between them. In germline, CDR1 is SQVTM, CDR2 ANQGSEA. The CDR3 reads CSVEAQVTDTQYF. CDR3 nucleotides: TGCAGCGTTGAGGCACAGGTGACAGATACGCAGTATTTT.

This clone was seen a handful of times. J is TRBJ2-2 and V is TRBV13, with a tentative D call TRBD1 (6 bases). The germline gives CDR1 PRHDT, CDR2 FYEKMQ (reference sequence). CDR3 length equals 16 residues. V was pared by 5 bases and J by 4 bases, with 17 bases between. The CDR3 protein is CASSRVGGMSTGELFF. CDR3 in DNA: TGTGCCAGCAGCCGAGTAGGGGGAATGAGCACCGGGGAGCTGTTTTTT.

The sample holds a few counts of this clone. The gene calls are TRBV11-2 and TRBJ2-5; either TRBD1 or TRBD2 may supply D (5 bases each). Germline V gene sequence: CDR1 SGHAT, CDR2 FQNNGV. Trimming pared 2 bases from V and 6 bases from J, leaving 10 bases between. This CDR3 contains 13 residues. This CDR3 reads CASSLSQGQTQYF. In DNA, the CDR3 is TGTGCCAGCAGCTTAAGTCAGGGACAGACCCAGTACTTC.

The sample holds a few counts of this clone. The chain joins TRBV29-1 to TRBJ2-1; 11 bases fit TRBD2. V shed 4 bases and J 0 bases; nucleotides not matched to a gene: 8. The germline CDR1 and CDR2 sequences are SQVTM and ANQGSEA. The CDR3 covers 17 residues. The CDR3 spells CSVVRLAGISSYNEQFF. The CDR3 DNA reads as TGCAGCGTTGTTAGACTAGCGGGGATAAGCTCCTACAATGAGCAGTTCTTC.

The chain links TRBV29-1 to TRBJ1-1, with D unclear. The germline V and J ends were trimmed by 4 bases and 3 bases, with 6 bases remaining between them. The CDR3 has 11 residues. The germline gives CDR1 SQVTM, CDR2 ANQGSEA. CDR3: CSVVWDTEAFF. CDR3 DNA sequence: TGCAGCGTTGTGTGGGACACTGAAGCTTTCTTT.

This rearrangement joins TRBV30 to TRBJ2-7; the match to TRBD1 covers 7 bases. V shed 2 bases, J shed 1 base, and the junction held 17 bases outside the gene matches. Germline V gene data show CDR1 as GTSNPN and CDR2 as SVGIG (reference sequence). The CDR3 is made up of 18 amino acids. CDR3 in DNA: TGTGCCTGGAGTAGAGTAAGGTTATCGGGACAGTCGTCCTACGAGCAGTACTTC. Amino acids: CAWSRVRLSGQSSYEQYF.

This clone was counted between two and nine times. V is TRBV6-5 and J is TRBJ2-1, with 11 bases aligning to TRBD2. CDR1 is MNHEY, CDR2 SVGAGI, per germline. CDR3 length equals 13 residues. V lost 5 bases, J lost 8 bases, and 2 bases stayed unmatched. The DNA of the CDR3 is TGTGCCAGCAGTCCACTAGCGGGGGATGAGCAGTTCTTC. It translates to CASSPLAGDEQFF.